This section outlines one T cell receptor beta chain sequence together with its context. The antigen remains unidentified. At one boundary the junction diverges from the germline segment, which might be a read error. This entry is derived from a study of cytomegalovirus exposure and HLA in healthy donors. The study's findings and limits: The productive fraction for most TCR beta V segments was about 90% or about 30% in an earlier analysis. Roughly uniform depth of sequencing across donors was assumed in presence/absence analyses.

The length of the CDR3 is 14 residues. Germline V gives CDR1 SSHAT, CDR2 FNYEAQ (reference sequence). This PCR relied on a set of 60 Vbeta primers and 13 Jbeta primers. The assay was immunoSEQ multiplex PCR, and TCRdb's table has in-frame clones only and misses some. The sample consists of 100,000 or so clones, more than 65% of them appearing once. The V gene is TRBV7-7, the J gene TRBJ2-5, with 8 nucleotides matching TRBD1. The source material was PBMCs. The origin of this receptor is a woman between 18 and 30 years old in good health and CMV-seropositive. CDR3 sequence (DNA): TGTGCTAGCAGCTCGGACAGGGTTGAGCAGACCCAGTACTTC. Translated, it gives CASSSDRVEQTQYF.